The 10 T cell receptor beta chains given below trace back to one sample, sequenced in a study of cytomegalovirus exposure and HLA in healthy donors. Primers: 60 Vbeta forward and 13 Jbeta reverse. Some clones are missing from TCRdb's copy, which holds only in-frame ones; the method was immunoSEQ multiplex PCR. The table lists 100,000 to 150,000 clones. Sequenced sample: PBMCs. Receptors were obtained from a man aged 25-40 years in good health and CMV-seronegative.

The V call is TRBV5-6, the J call TRBJ1-3; a weak D match, TRBD1 (5 bases). This CDR3 region has 15 residues. V was clipped by 5 bases and J by 3 bases, with 15 bases between them. CDR1 SGHDT and CDR2 YYEEEE come from the germline V gene. CDR3 in DNA: TGTGCCAGCAGTCAGCGGGGAACAGGTGGAAACACCATATATTTT. This translates into CASSQRGTGGNTIYF.

V is TRBV6-5 and J is TRBJ1-2, with 9 positions matching TRBD1. Trimming cost V 2 bases and J 4 bases; bases outside gene matches: 8. The CDR3 totals 16 residues. Germline values: CDR1 MNHEY, CDR2 SVGAGI. DNA of the CDR3: TGTGCCAGCAGTTACGGGACAGGGACCCTAGGCTATGGCTACACCTTC. Its protein product is CASSYGTGTLGYGYTF.

V gene TRBV4-1 combines with J gene TRBJ2-7; TRBD2 agrees at 10 bases. Germline V gene lookup returns CDR1 MGHRA and CDR2 YSYEKL. This CDR3 has 17 amino acids. Trimming at V came to 4 bases and at J to 3 bases, leaving 12 bases not matched to a gene. CDR3 residues: CASSLLSGRVRHYEQYF. The CDR3 DNA sequence: TGCGCCAGCAGCCTGCTCAGCGGGAGGGTTAGGCACTACGAGCAGTACTTC.

The chain has TRBV10-3 and TRBJ2-1; D might be TRBD2 (6 bases). CDR3 length: 14 amino acids. The germline gives CDR1 ENHRY, CDR2 SYGVKD. The V end was cut by 7 bases, the J end by 6 bases, with 16 bases between. This chain's CDR3 is CAIKGSGDSNEQFF. In DNA form, the CDR3 reads TGTGCCATCAAAGGGAGTGGGGACTCCAATGAGCAGTTCTTC.

V is TRBV29-1 and J is TRBJ2-7, with a tentative D call TRBD2 (6 bases). Trimming took 7 bases from V and 5 from J, leaving 9 bases between them. This CDR3 comprises 10 residues. The V gene's germline CDR1 is SQVTM and CDR2 ANQGSEA. The CDR3 loop reads CSAIADEQYF. The CDR3 DNA reads TGCAGCGCCATAGCGGACGAGCAGTACTTC.

This rearrangement joins TRBV2 to TRBJ2-7; TRBD2 agrees at 9 bases. J lost 5 bases, V lost 4 bases, and 15 bases had no gene match. CDR1 and CDR2 from the germline V gene are SNHLY and FYNNEI. The CDR3 extends over 17 amino acids. The CDR3 is CASSGSPRAGGFDEQYF. In nucleotides, the CDR3 is TGTGCCAGCAGTGGGAGCCCTCGGGCGGGAGGGTTCGACGAGCAGTACTTC.

The chain couples TRBV6-1 to TRBJ2-5; D possibly corresponds to TRBD2 (5 bases). CDR3 length equals 16 residues. Per the germline V gene, CDR1 is MNHNS and CDR2 is SASEGT. The V and J ends lost 4 bases and 1 base respectively, with 16 bases between them. Here the CDR3 reads CASSADFPEAQETQYF. The CDR3 coding sequence is TGTGCCAGCAGTGCGGACTTCCCGGAGGCCCAAGAGACCCAGTACTTC.

This chain uses TRBV19 with TRBJ2-7; 8 nucleotides align to TRBD2. Germline V lookup: CDR1 LNHDA, CDR2 SQIVND (reference sequence). This CDR3 region has 14 residues. V was clipped by 7 bases and J by 4 bases; unmatched bases: 9. This CDR3 reads CASTPGTSHYEQYF. CDR3 coding DNA: TGTGCCAGTACCCCGGGGACTAGTCATTACGAGCAGTACTTC.

The chain recombines TRBV6-1 with TRBJ1-2, with D perhaps matching TRBD1 (5 bases). The V gene lost 1 base and the J gene lost 8 bases, with 8 bases spanning the gap. Germline values: CDR1 MNHNS, CDR2 SASEGT. This CDR3 has 12 amino acids. DNA of the CDR3: TGTGCCAGCAGTGAAGTGGGGCAGGGCTACACCTTC. As protein: CASSEVGQGYTF.

The gene calls are TRBV7-2 and TRBJ2-7, with 14 bases matching TRBD2. The V gene end was trimmed by 5 bases and the J gene end by 3 bases; junction bases not matched to a gene: 6. Germline CDR1 reads SGHTA; CDR2 reads FQGNSA. The CDR3 runs 16 residues. The CDR3 bases are TGTGCCAGCAGCGGGGGACTAGCGGGAGAGGGCTACGAGCAGTACTTC. Its protein is CASSGGLAGEGYEQYF.